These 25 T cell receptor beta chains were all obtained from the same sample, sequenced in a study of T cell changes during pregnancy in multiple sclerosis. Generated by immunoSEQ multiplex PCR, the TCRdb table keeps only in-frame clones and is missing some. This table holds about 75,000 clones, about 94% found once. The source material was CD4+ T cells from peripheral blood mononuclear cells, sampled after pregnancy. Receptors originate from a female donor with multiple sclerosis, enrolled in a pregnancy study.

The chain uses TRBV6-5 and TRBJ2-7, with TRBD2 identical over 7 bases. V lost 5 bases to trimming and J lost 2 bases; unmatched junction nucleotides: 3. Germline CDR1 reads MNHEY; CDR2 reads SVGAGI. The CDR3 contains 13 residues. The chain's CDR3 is CASSPSGTYEQYF. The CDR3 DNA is TGTGCCAGCAGTCCTAGCGGCACCTACGAGCAGTACTTC.

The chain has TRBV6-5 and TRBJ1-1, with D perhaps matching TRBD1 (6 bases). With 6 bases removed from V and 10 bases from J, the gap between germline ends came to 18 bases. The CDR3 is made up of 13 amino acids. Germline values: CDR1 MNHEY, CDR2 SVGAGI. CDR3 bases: TGTGCCAGCAGGCAAACAGGGAATAAGGTAGCTTTCTTT. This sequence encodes CASRQTGNKVAFF.

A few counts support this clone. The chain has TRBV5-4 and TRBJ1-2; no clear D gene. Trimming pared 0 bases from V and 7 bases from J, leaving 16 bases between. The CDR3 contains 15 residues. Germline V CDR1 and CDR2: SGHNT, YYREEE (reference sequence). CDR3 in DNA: TGTGCCAGCAGCTTGGATGGAGGAGCTGGTTCTGGCTACACCTTC. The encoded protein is CASSLDGGAGSGYTF.

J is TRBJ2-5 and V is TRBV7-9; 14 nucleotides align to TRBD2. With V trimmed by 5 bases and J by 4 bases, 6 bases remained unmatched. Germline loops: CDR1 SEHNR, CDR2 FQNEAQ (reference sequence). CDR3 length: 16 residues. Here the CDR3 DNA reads TGTGCCAGCAGCGCCACCGGGACTAGCGGGAGAGAGACCCAGTACTTC. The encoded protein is CASSATGTSGRETQYF. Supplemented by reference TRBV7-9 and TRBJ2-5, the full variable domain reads DTGVSQNPRHKITKRGQNVTFRCDPISEHNRLYWYRQTLGQGPEFLTYFQNEAQLEKSRLLSDRFSAERPKGSFSTLEIQRTEQGDSAMYLCASSATGTSGRETQYFGPGTRLLVL.

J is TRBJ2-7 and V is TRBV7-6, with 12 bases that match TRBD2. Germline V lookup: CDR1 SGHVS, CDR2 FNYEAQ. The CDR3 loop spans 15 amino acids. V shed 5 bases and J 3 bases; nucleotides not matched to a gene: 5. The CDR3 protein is CASSDGTSGFYEQYF. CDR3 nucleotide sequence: TGTGCCAGCAGCGACGGGACTAGCGGGTTCTACGAGCAGTACTTC.

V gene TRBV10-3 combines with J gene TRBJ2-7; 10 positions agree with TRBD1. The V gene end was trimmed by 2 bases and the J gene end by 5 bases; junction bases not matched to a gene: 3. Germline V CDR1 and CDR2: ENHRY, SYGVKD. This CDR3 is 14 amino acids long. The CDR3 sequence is CAISEGDRGDEQYF. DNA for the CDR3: TGTGCCATCAGTGAGGGGGACAGGGGCGACGAGCAGTACTTC.

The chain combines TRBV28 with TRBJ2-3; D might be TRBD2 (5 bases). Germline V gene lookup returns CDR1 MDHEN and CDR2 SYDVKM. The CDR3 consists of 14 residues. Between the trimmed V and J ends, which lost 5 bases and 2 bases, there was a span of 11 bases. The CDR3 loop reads CASSLLLVTDTQYF. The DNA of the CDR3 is TGTGCCAGCAGTCTTCTACTAGTCACAGATACGCAGTATTTT.

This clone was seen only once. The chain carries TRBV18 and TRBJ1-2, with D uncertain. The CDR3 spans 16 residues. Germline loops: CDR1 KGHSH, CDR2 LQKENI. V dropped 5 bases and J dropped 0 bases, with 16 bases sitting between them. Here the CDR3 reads CASSIRREVTNYGYTF. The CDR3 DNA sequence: TGTGCCAGCTCAATTCGGCGAGAGGTTACTAACTATGGCTACACCTTC.

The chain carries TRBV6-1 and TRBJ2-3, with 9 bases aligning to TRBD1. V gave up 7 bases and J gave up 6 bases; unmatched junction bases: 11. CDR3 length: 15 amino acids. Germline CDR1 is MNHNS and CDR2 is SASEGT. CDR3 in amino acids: CASNAWTGVRDTQYF. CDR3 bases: TGTGCCAGCAACGCCTGGACAGGGGTGAGGGATACGCAGTATTTT.

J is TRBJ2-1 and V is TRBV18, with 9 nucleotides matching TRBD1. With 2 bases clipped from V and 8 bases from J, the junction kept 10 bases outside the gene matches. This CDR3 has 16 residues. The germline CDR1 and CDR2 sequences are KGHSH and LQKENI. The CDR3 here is CASSPLFRTGGDEQFF. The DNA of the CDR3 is TGTGCCAGCTCACCATTGTTTAGAACAGGGGGCGATGAGCAGTTCTTC.

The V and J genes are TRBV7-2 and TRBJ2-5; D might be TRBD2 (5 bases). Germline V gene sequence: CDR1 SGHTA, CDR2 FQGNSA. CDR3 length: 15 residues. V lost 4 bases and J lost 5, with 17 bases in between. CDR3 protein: CASSSRWGGGETQYF. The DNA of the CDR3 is TGTGCCAGCAGCTCTCGATGGGGTGGCGGGGAGACCCAGTACTTC.

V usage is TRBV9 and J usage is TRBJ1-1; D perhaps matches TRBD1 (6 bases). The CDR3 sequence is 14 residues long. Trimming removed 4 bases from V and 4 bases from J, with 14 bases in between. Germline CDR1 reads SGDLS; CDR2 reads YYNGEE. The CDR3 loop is CASSSLGGGTEAFF. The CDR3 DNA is TGTGCCAGCAGCTCCCTGGGAGGGGGCACTGAAGCTTTCTTT.

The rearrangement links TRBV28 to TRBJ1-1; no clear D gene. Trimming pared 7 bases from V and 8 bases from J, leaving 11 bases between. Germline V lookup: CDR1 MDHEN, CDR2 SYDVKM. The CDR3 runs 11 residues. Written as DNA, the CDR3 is TGTGCCAGCATCCAGTCGGGGGAAGCTTTCTTT. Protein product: CASIQSGEAFF.

The CDR3 here is CASRAGQGPNEQFF. The CDR3 DNA sequence: TGTGCCAGCAGGGCCGGACAGGGGCCTAATGAGCAGTTCTTC. The V call is TRBV6-4, the J call TRBJ2-1, with 9 nucleotides matching TRBD1. V lost 6 bases, J lost 7 bases, and 7 bases stayed unmatched. This CDR3 is built from 14 residues. CDR1 and CDR2 from the germline V gene are MRHNA and SNTAGT.

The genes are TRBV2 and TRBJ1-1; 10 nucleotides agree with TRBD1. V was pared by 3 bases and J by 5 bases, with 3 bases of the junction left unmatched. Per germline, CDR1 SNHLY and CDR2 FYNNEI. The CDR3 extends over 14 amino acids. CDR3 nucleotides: TGTGCCAGCAGTGACGACAGGGGGCAGACTGAAGCTTTCTTT. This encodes CASSDDRGQTEAFF.

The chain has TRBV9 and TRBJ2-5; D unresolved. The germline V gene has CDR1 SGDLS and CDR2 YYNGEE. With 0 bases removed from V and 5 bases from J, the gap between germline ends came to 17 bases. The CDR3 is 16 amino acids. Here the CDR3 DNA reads TGTGCCAGCAGCGTAGCTGGTGGCCTCCTCCCTGAGACCCAGTACTTC. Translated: CASSVAGGLLPETQYF.

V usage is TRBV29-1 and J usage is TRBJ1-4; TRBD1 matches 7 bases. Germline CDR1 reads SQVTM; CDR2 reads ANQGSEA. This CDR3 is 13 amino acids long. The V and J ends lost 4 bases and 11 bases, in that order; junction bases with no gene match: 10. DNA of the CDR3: TGCAGCGTTGGTCGGGACAGTTTTGGGAAACTGTTTTTT. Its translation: CSVGRDSFGKLFF.

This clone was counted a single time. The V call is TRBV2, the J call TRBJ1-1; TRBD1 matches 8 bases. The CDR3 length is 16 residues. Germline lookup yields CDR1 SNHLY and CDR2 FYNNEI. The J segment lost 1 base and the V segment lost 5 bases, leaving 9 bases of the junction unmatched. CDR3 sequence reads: CASSRRTGWENTEAFF. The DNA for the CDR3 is TGTGCCAGCAGTCGCCGGACAGGGTGGGAGAACACTGAAGCTTTCTTT.

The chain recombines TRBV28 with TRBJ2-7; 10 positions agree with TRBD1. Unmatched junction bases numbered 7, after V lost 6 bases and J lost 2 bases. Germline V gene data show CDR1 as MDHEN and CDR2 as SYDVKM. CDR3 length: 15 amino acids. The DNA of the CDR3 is TGTGCCAGCAGGGCCGGAGGACAGGGGGCCTACGAGCAGTACTTC. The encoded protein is CASRAGGQGAYEQYF.

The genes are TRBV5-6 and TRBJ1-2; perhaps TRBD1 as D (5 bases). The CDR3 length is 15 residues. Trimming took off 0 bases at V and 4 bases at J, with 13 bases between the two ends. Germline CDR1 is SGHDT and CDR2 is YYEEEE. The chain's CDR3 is CASSLEAGWSYGYTF. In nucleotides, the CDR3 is TGTGCCAGCAGCTTGGAGGCAGGGTGGTCCTATGGCTACACCTTC.

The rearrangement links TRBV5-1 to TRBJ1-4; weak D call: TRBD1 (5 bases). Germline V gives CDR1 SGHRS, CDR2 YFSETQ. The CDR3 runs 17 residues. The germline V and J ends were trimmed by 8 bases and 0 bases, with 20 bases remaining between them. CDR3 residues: CASHPQGPGATNEKLFF. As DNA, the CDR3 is TGCGCCAGTCACCCCCAGGGCCCAGGCGCAACTAATGAAAAACTGTTTTTT. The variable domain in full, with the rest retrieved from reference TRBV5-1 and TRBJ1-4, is KAGVTQTPRYLIKTRGQQVTLSCSPISGHRSVSWYQQTPGQGLQFLFEYFSETQRNKGNFPGRFSGRQFSNSRSEMNVSTLELGDSALYLCASHPQGPGATNEKLFFGSGTQLSVL.

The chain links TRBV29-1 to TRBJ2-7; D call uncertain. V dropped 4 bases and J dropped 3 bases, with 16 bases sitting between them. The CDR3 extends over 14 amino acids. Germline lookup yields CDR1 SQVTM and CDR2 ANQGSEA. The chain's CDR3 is CSVVVRSALYEQYF. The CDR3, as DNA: TGCAGCGTTGTAGTTAGATCTGCCCTCTACGAGCAGTACTTC.

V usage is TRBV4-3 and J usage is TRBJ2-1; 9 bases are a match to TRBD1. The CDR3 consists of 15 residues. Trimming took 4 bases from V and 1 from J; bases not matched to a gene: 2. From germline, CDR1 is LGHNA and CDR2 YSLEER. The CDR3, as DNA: TGCGCCAGCAGCCGCGGACAGGGGTCCTACAATGAGCAGTTCTTC. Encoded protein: CASSRGQGSYNEQFF.

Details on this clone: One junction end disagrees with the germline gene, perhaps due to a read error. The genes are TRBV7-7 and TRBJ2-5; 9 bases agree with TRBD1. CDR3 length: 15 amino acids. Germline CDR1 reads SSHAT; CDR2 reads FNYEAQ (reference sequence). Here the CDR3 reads CASSSTGGREETQYF. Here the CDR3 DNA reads TGTGCTAGCAGCTCGACAGGGGGGCGCGAAGAGACCCAGTACTTC.

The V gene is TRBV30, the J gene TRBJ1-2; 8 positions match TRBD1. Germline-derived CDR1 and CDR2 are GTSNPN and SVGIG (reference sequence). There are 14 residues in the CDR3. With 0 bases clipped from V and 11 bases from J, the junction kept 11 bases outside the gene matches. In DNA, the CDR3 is TGTGCCTGGAGTGTACGAGGACAGGGCATTCTTTACACCTTC. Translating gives CAWSVRGQGILYTF.